This T cell receptor (beta chain) emerged from a study of T cell changes during pregnancy in multiple sclerosis (dated by TCRdb to the late 2010s). As for the study more broadly: The study examined how the T cell repertoire changed over the course of pregnancy in women with multiple sclerosis.

V ends up 6 bases short and J 7 bases short, with an unmatched junction base count of 4. The CDR3, from cysteine to phenylalanine, totals 12 residues. Only the CDR3 region is kept as DNA, spanning 36 bases read in frame from base 1. CDR1 SQVTM and CDR2 ANQGSEA are derived from the germline V gene. Libraries were made using the immunoSEQ multiplex PCR assay. As stored in TCRdb, this immuneACCESS dataset retains in-frame rearrangements with V and J assigned. A fraction of the clones does not appear; measured against another copy, unresolved V genes explain less than half of the discrepancy, and the remainder lacks a known reason. This sample lists 85,000 to 130,000 clones; around 93% were detected once. The ten largest clones take up less than 2% of the sample. On this clone: No cognate antigen has been identified for it. There are no base qualities to consult, and no much larger clone falls within one base.

This chain joins TRBV29-1 to TRBJ2-2, with 8 bases in between that match TRBD2. Sequencing was performed on peripheral blood, taken after pregnancy. The sequence came from a female donor with multiple sclerosis, enrolled in a pregnancy study. The nucleotide sequence reads TGCAGCGTCGGGGGGGGTGGCGGGGAGCTGTTTTTT. Translated, this gives CSVGGGGGELFF.